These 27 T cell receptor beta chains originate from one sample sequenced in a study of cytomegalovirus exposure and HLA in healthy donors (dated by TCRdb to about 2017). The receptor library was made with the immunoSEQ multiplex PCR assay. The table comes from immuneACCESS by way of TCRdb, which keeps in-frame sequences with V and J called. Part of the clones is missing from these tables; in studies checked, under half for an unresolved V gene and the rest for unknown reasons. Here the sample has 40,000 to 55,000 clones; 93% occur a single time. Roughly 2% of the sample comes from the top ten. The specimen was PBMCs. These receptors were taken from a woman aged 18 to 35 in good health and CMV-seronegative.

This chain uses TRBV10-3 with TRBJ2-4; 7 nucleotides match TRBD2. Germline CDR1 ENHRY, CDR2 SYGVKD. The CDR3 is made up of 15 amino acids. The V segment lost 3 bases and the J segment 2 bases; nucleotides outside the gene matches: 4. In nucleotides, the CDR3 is TGTGCCATCAGTGATTCGCGGGAGACCAAAAACATTCAGTACTTC. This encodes CAISDSRETKNIQYF.

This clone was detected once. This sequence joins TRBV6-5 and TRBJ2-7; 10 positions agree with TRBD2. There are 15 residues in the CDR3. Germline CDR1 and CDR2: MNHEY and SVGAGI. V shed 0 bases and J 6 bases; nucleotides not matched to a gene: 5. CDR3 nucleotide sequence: TGTGCCAGCAGTTACTCTCCTAGCGGGAGTGGCGAGCAGTACTTC. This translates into CASSYSPSGSGEQYF.

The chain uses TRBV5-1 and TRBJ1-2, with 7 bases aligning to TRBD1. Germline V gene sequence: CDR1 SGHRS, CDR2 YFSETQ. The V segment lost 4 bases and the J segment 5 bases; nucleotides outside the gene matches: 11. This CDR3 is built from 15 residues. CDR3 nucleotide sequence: TGCGCCAGCAGCCTGACCGCCGGACAGGAGTATGGCTACACCTTC. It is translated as CASSLTAGQEYGYTF. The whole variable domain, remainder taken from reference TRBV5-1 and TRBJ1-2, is KAGVTQTPRYLIKTRGQQVTLSCSPISGHRSVSWYQQTPGQGLQFLFEYFSETQRNKGNFPGRFSGRQFSNSRSEMNVSTLELGDSALYLCASSLTAGQEYGYTFGSGTRLTVV.

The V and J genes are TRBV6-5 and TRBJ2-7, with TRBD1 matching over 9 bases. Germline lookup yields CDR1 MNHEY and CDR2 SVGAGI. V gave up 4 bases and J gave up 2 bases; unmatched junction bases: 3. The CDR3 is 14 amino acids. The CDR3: CASSSGTGTYEQYF. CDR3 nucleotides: TGTGCCAGCAGTTCCGGGACAGGGACCTACGAGCAGTACTTC.

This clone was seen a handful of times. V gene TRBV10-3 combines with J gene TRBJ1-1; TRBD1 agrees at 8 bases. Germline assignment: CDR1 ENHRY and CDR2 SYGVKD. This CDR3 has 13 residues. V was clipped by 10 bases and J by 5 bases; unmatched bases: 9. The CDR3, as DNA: TGTGCCAGTCCCCAGGGGGCCAGAACTGAAGCTTTCTTT. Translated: CASPQGARTEAFF.

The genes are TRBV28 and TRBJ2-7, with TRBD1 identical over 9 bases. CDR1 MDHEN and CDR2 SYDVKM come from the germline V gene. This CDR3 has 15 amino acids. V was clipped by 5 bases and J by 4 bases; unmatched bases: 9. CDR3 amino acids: CASSTPGTGKYEQYF. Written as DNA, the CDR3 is TGTGCCAGCAGTACACCCGGGACAGGGAAATACGAGCAGTACTTC.

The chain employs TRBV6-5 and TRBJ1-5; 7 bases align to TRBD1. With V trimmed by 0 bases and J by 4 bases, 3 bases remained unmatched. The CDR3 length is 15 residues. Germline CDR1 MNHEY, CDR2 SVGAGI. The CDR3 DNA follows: TGTGCCAGCAGTTACTCAGGGGGCCTTAATCAGCCCCAGCATTTT. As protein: CASSYSGGLNQPQHF.

This chain's CDR3 is CASSPGGGRTDTQYF. CDR3 in DNA: TGTGCCAGTAGTCCCGGGGGGGGTCGCACAGATACGCAGTATTTT. The gene calls are TRBV19 and TRBJ2-3; 8 nucleotides match TRBD2. V shed 5 bases and J 1 base; nucleotides not matched to a gene: 5. This CDR3 spans 15 amino acids. The germline gives CDR1 LNHDA, CDR2 SQIVND (reference sequence).

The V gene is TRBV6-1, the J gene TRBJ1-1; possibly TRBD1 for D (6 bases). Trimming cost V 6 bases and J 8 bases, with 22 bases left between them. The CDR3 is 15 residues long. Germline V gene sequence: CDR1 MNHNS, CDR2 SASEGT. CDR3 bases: TGTGCCAGCAGCCTACCGGCCGGGACACAATTAGAAGCTTTCTTT. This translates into CASSLPAGTQLEAFF.

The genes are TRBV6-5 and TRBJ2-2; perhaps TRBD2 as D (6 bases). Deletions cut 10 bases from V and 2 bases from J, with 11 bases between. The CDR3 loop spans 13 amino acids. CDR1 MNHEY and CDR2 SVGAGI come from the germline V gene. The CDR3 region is CATLGGNTGELFF. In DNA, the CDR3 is TGTGCCACCTTGGGGGGAAACACCGGGGAGCTGTTTTTT.

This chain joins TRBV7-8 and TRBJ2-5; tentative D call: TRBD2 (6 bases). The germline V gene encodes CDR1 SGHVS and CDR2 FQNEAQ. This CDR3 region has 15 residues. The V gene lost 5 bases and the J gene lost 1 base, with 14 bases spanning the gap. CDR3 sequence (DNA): TGTGCCAGCAGCCCTAGTTGGGGGGTCCAAGAGACCCAGTACTTC. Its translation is CASSPSWGVQETQYF.

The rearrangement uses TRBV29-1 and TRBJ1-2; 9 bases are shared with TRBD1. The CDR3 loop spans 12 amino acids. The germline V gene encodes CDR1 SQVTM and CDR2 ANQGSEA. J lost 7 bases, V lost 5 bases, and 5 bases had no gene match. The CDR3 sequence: CSVWTGVGGYTF. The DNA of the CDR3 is TGCAGCGTTTGGACAGGGGTGGGTGGCTACACCTTC.

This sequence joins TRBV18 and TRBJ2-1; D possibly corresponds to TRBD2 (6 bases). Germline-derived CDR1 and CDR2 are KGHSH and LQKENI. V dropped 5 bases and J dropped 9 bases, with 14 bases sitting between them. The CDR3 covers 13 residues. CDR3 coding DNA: TGTGCCAGCTCATTGACTAGTGAGGGTGAGCAGTTCTTC. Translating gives CASSLTSEGEQFF.

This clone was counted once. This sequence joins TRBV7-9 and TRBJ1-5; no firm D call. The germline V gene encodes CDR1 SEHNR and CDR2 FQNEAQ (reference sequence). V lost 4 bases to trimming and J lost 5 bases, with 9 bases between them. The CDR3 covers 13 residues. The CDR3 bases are TGTGCCAGCAGCTCCAACGGGGATCAGCCCCAGCATTTT. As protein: CASSSNGDQPQHF.

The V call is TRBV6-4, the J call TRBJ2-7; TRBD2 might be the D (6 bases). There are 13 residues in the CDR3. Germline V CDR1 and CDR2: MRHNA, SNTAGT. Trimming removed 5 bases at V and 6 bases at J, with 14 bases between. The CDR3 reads CASSRGVGGEQYF. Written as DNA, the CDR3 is TGTGCCAGCAGTCGGGGCGTGGGGGGCGAGCAGTACTTC.

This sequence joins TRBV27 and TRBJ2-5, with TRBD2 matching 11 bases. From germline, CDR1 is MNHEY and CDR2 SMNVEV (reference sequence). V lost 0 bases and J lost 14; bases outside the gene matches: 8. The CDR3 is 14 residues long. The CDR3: CASSLSGSGGGSYF. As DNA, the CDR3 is TGTGCCAGCAGTTTATCTGGTAGCGGGGGGGGGTCTTACTTC.

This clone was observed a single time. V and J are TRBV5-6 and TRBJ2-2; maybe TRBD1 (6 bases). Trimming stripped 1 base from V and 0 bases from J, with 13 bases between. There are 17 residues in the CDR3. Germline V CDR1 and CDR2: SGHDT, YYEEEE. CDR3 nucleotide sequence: TGTGCCAGCAGCTTGATGTCAGGGGCCTCGAACACCGGGGAGCTGTTTTTT. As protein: CASSLMSGASNTGELFF.

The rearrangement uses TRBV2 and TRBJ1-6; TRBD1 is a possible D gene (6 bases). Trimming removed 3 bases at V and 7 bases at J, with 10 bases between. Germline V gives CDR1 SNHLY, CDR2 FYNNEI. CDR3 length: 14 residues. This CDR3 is CASSDLQGNSPLHF. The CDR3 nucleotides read TGTGCCAGCAGTGACCTACAGGGAAATTCACCCCTCCACTTT.

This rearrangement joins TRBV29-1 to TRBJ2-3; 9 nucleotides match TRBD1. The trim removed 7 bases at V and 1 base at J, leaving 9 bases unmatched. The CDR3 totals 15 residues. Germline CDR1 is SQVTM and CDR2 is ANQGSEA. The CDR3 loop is CSGTGDLGRTDTQYF. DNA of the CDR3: TGCAGCGGGACAGGGGATCTTGGCCGCACAGATACGCAGTATTTT.

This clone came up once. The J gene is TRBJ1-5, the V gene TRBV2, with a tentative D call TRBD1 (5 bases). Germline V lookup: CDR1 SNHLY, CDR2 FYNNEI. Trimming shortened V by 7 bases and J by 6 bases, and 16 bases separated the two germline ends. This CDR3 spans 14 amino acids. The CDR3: CASTSQGFGQPQHF. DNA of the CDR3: TGTGCCAGCACTTCTCAGGGATTTGGTCAGCCCCAGCATTTT. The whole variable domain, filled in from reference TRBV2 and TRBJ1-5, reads EPEVTQTPSHQVTQMGQEVILRCVPISNHLYFYWYRQILGQKVEFLVSFYNNEISEKSEIFDDQFSVERPDGSNFTLKIRSTKLEDSAMYFCASTSQGFGQPQHFGDGTRLSIL.

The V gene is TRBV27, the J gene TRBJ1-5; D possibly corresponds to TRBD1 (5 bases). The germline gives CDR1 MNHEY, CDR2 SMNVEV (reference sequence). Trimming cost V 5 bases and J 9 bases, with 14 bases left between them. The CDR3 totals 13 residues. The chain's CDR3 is CASSATRDPPQHF. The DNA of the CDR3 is TGTGCCAGCAGTGCCACCAGGGATCCGCCCCAGCATTTT.

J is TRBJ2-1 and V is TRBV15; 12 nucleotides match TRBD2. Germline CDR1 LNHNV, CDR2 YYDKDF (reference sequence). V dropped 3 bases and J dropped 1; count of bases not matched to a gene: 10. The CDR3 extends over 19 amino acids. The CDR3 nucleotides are TGTGCCACCAGCAGCACGGGACTAGCGGGCAAACGATCCTACAATGAGCAGTTCTTC. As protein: CATSSTGLAGKRSYNEQFF.

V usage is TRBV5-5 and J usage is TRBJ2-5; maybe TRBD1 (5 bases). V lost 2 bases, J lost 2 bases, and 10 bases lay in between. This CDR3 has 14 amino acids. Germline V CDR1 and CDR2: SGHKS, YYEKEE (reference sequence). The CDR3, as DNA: TGTGCCAGCAGCTTAGACAGCTCGCAAGAGACCCAGTACTTC. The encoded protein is CASSLDSSQETQYF.

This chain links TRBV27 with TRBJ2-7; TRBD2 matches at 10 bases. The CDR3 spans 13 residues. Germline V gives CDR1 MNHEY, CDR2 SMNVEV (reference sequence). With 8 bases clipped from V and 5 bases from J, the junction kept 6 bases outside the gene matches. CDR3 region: CASRPSGGNEQYF. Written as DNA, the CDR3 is TGTGCCAGCCGACCTAGCGGGGGCAACGAGCAGTACTTC.

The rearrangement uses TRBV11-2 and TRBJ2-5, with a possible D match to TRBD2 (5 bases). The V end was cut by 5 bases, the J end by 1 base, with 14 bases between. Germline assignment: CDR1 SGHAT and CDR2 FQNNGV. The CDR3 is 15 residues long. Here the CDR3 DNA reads TGTGCCAGCAGCCCCCGGCGGGCCGTCCAAGAGACCCAGTACTTC. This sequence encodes CASSPRRAVQETQYF.

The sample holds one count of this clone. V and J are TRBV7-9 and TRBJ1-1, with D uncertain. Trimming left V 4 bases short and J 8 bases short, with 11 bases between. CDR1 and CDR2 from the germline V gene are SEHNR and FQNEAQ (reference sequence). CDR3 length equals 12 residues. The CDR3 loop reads CASSSSLVEAFF. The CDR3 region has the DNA TGTGCCAGCAGCTCTAGTCTAGTCGAAGCTTTCTTT.

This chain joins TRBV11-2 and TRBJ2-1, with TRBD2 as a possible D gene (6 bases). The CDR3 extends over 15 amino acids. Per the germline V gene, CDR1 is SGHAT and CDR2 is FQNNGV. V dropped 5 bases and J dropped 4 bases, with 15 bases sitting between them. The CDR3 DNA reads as TGTGCCAGCAGCCTATGGGGGGACTCATACAATGAGCAGTTCTTC. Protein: CASSLWGDSYNEQFF.